This TCR beta chain was recovered during a study of blood T cell repertoires in COVID-19. Study as a whole: Acute and convalescent COVID-19 specimens originated in the United States, Italy and Spain.

This CDR3 is 15 amino acids long. V was clipped by 0 bases and J by 1 base; unmatched bases: 4. Germline lookup yields CDR1 GTSNPN and CDR2 SVGIG (reference sequence). Per the study methods: Nucleated cell number was recorded as an estimate derived from reference gene primer amplification. Some clones are missing from TCRdb's copy, which holds only in-frame ones; the method was immunoSEQ multiplex PCR. The V and J calls and the clone size are those of that table, but D and trimming were determined from the DNA. Of 88,000 or so clones listed, 86% are singletons. The source of this sequence is a man in his 60s with acute or convalescent COVID-19. The sequenced sample consisted of peripheral blood. The V gene is TRBV30, the J gene TRBJ2-5; 8 positions agree with TRBD2. The DNA for the CDR3 is TGTGCCTGGAGTGTTGGAAGCGGGGGCCAAGAGACCCAGTACTTC. Translation: CAWSVGSGGQETQYF.